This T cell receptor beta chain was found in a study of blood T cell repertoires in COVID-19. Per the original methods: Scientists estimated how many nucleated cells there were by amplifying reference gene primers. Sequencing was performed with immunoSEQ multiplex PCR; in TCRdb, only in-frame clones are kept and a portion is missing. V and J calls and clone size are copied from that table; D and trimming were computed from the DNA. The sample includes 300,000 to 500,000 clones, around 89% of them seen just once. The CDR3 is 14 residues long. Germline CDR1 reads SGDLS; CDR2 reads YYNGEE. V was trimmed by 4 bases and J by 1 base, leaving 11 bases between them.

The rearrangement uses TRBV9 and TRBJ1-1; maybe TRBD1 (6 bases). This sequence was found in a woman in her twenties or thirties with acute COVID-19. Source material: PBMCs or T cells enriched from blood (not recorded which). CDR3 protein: CASSTTGWNTEAFF. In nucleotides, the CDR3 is TGTGCCAGCAGCACGACAGGTTGGAACACTGAAGCTTTCTTT.